These 9 T cell receptor beta chains came from one sample sequenced in a study of CD4 T cells in relation to SARS-CoV-2 and coronaviruses. Before the COVID-19 pandemic, during about 2011-2019, CD4+ T cells were taken from unexposed donors. The cells were cultured for about ten days before CD4+ T cells were isolated. For these TCRs, the target antigens are not known. Produced via immunoSEQ multiplex PCR; TCRdb's table is partial and in-frame only. The sample consists of under 20,000 clones, nearly 75% of them appearing once. The sequenced sample was CD4+ T cells from PBMCs, cultured in vitro. Receptor source: a human donor in good health.

The chain carries TRBV18 and TRBJ2-2; the D is unclear. CDR1 KGHSH and CDR2 LQKENI come from the germline V gene. The CDR3 totals 15 residues. V was shortened by 3 bases and J by 5 bases, with 13 bases between the two germline ends. The DNA of the CDR3 is TGTGCCAGCTCACCCCCGGGTTTGGGAACCGGGGAGCTGTTTTTT. Its protein is CASSPPGLGTGELFF.

The chain combines TRBV30 with TRBJ2-3; TRBD1 matches 9 bases. J gave up 4 bases and V 1 base, and 6 bases lay outside the gene matches. In germline, CDR1 is GTSNPN, CDR2 SVGIG (reference sequence). CDR3 length equals 15 residues. The CDR3 DNA reads TGTGCCTGGAGTGCTCAGGGACAGGGCCCAGATACGCAGTATTTT. Translated, it gives CAWSAQGQGPDTQYF.

This chain connects TRBV15 to TRBJ2-5; D gene ambiguous. The CDR3 runs 14 residues. From germline, CDR1 is LNHNV and CDR2 YYDKDF (reference sequence). V dropped 1 base and J dropped 4 bases, with 10 bases sitting between them. The CDR3 DNA reads as TGTGCCACCAGCAGAGGGGGTTGGGGAGAGACCCAGTACTTC. It encodes CATSRGGWGETQYF.

In nucleotides, the CDR3 is TGCGCCAGCAGCCAAGATCCCCCCGGGTCAGGGATTAACTATGGCTACACCTTC. Protein product: CASSQDPPGSGINYGYTF. The chain combines TRBV4-1 with TRBJ1-2, with a weak D call TRBD1 (5 bases). CDR3 length equals 18 residues. Germline V CDR1 and CDR2: MGHRA, YSYEKL. The germline V and J ends were trimmed by 0 bases and 1 base, with 18 bases remaining between them.

The V and J genes are TRBV11-2 and TRBJ2-3; possibly TRBD1 for D (5 bases). This CDR3 spans 13 amino acids. Germline CDR1 reads SGHAT; CDR2 reads FQNNGV. V was clipped by 1 base and J by 9 bases, with 11 bases between them. The CDR3 DNA reads TGTGCCAGCAGCTTAGGGGGCCCTCGGACGCAGTATTTT. This translates into CASSLGGPRTQYF. Filled out from reference TRBV11-2 and TRBJ2-3, the complete variable domain reads EAGVAQSPRYKIIEKRQSVAFWCNPISGHATLYWYQQILGQGPKLLIQFQNNGVVDDSQLPKDRFSAERLKGVDSTLKIQPAKLEDSAVYLCASSLGGPRTQYFGPGTRLTVL.

This sequence joins TRBV2 and TRBJ2-7, with 9 positions matching TRBD2. Germline assignment: CDR1 SNHLY and CDR2 FYNNEI. The CDR3 length is 13 residues. The J segment lost 5 bases and the V segment lost 7 bases, leaving 6 bases of the junction unmatched. The CDR3 reads CASKGGRADEQYF. In DNA form, the CDR3 reads TGTGCCAGCAAAGGCGGGAGGGCCGACGAGCAGTACTTC.

The J gene is TRBJ1-6, the V gene TRBV19, with D maybe TRBD1 (5 bases). The CDR3 runs to 14 residues. Between the trimmed V and J ends, which lost 6 bases and 8 bases, there was a span of 14 bases. The germline CDR1 and CDR2 sequences are LNHDA and SQIVND (reference sequence). In DNA form, the CDR3 reads TGTGCCAGTAGCTCTGGGACCGGAGATTCACCCCTCCACTTT. It specifies CASSSGTGDSPLHF.

This chain connects TRBV27 to TRBJ2-7; 8 nucleotides align to TRBD1. Germline CDR1 reads MNHEY; CDR2 reads SMNVEV (reference sequence). Trimming at V came to 2 bases and at J to 1 base, leaving 4 bases not matched to a gene. This CDR3 spans 15 amino acids. This CDR3 is CASSLGYRGSYEQYF. The CDR3, as DNA: TGTGCCAGCAGTTTAGGCTACAGGGGGTCCTACGAGCAGTACTTC.

This chain uses TRBV10-3 with TRBJ2-5, with a weak D call TRBD1 (6 bases). Looked up from germline, CDR1 is ENHRY and CDR2 is SYGVKD. This CDR3 region has 14 residues. Trimming left V 2 bases short and J 0 bases short, with 7 bases between. The CDR3 region is CAISERQDQETQYF. CDR3 sequence (DNA): TGTGCCATCAGTGAGCGACAGGACCAAGAGACCCAGTACTTC.